This is a list of T cell receptor beta chains from one sample in a study of T cells expressing NK-cell markers. TCRdb derives one entry per CDR3 protein from the 5' RACE reads, leaving out DNA. The sample totals about 7,200 distinct CDR3 sequences. Sequenced: blood T cells: a sorted CD56 or NKG2C T cell subset, CD4+ or CD8+ T cells, or bulk PBMC T cells (not recorded which). These receptors came from a young man in good health. The CDR3 runs from the conserved cysteine through the conserved F or W. Clone size is given for some rows only: seen once, a few or many times, or a class if the clone is expanded.

CDR3,size,V,J
CASSDGANVLTF,.,TRBV12-3/TRBV12-4,TRBJ2-6
CASRPVQGDIYSGANVLTF,.,TRBV28,TRBJ2-6
CSAFQGGFSPLHF,medium-sized,TRBV20-1,TRBJ1-6
CASSPGNTIYF,.,TRBV12-3/TRBV12-4,TRBJ1-3
CSARDTSGTYEQYF,medium-sized,TRBV20-1,TRBJ2-7
CASSGQGSGNEQFF,.,TRBV7-9,TRBJ2-1
CASSLDQVTPRGYTF,.,TRBV11-2,TRBJ1-2
CASSPRDTYTGELFF,.,TRBV6-1,TRBJ2-2
CASSLGYGSYEQYF,.,TRBV7-9,TRBJ2-7
CASSQVLHTGELFF,medium-sized,TRBV3-1,TRBJ2-2
CASSSRGGYNEQFF,medium-sized,TRBV7-8,TRBJ2-1
CASSEGIGGDRGYTF,.,TRBV25-1,TRBJ1-2
CASSQPRDRETQYF,medium-sized,TRBV4-2,TRBJ2-3
CASSLDGSAYEQYF,medium-sized,TRBV7-9,TRBJ2-7
CSARVHGMNTEAFF,medium-sized,TRBV20-1,TRBJ1-1
CASSPRLAEQETQYF,.,TRBV7-9,TRBJ2-5
CAWSVLAGEGQFF,.,TRBV30,TRBJ2-1
CASSLVQAGTGNTGELFF,medium-sized,TRBV5-1,TRBJ2-2
CASSRGGYYGYTF,.,TRBV12-3/TRBV12-4,TRBJ1-2
CASSQPSSRNTIYF,.,TRBV4-1,TRBJ1-3
CASRLGENTGELFF,medium-sized,TRBV27,TRBJ2-2
CASSEAGSRWGNEQFF,.,TRBV2,TRBJ2-1
CASSGTSHRGEQFF,.,TRBV12-3/TRBV12-4,TRBJ2-1
CASSLPGELAGELFF,.,TRBV28,TRBJ2-2
CSARGDTSSGNTIYF,.,TRBV20-1,TRBJ1-3
CSARSQHKNIQYF,medium-sized,TRBV20-1,TRBJ2-4
CASSLGGVSYNEQFF,medium-sized,TRBV5-1,TRBJ2-1
CASSQEGWAPTAKNIQYF,.,TRBV4-1,TRBJ2-4
CASSLRTGGWEQFF,.,TRBV7-6,TRBJ2-1
CASRGQGGYTF,.,TRBV12-3/TRBV12-4,TRBJ1-2
CSVVGMDSGNTIYF,.,TRBV29-1,TRBJ1-3
CASSLFGGRGSYEQYF,.,TRBV5-6,TRBJ2-7
CAWSVPLRGYEQYF,medium-sized,TRBV30,TRBJ2-7
CASSSRVAGELFF,.,TRBV6-2/TRBV6-3,TRBJ2-2
CSVEVKRRPYNEQFF,medium-sized,TRBV29-1,TRBJ2-1
CASSLVSGNTEAFF,medium-sized,TRBV12-3/TRBV12-4,TRBJ1-1
CASSVAAGLNNEQFF,.,TRBV9,TRBJ2-1
CASSLIPRYSYNEQFF,.,TRBV27,TRBJ2-1
CASSLVGGSQYF,.,TRBV7-9,TRBJ2-5
CAIGTSGYTQYF,.,TRBV6-2/TRBV6-3,TRBJ2-3
CSAQKGTPEQFF,medium-sized,TRBV20-1,TRBJ2-1
CASSLRRGYYEQYF,medium-sized,TRBV3-1,TRBJ2-7
CASSRHSSSGNTIYF,.,TRBV3-1,TRBJ1-3
CASSSPRGRDTQYF,.,TRBV11-2,TRBJ2-3
CSALTFSSTDTQYF,medium-sized,TRBV20-1,TRBJ2-3
CASSSGSAPRAFF,.,TRBV7-9,TRBJ1-1
CASSGGSEHSYTF,.,TRBV3-1,TRBJ1-2
CAWRETGQGVTYEQYF,.,TRBV30,TRBJ2-7